The 18 T cell receptor beta chains reported below all come from one sample, sequenced in a study of OX40 agonist ivuxolimab in advanced cancers. The assay was immunoSEQ multiplex PCR, and TCRdb's table has in-frame clones only and misses some. The data contain 75,000 to 90,000 clones, just under 90% of them singletons. Sequencing was performed on CD4+ or CD8+ T cells sorted from blood, taken in a trial of the OX40 agonist ivuxolimab. The receptors shown here come from an adult with an advanced solid tumor such as melanoma, head and neck, liver or kidney cancer.

The chain employs TRBV7-9 and TRBJ2-3; D tentatively fits TRBD1 or TRBD2 (6 bases each). Germline lookup yields CDR1 SEHNR and CDR2 FQNEAQ (reference sequence). V lost 3 bases, J lost 2 bases, and 12 bases lay in between. CDR3 length equals 15 residues. The CDR3 DNA is TGTGCCAGCAGCTTCGGGGGCTCCTACACAGATACGCAGTATTTT. This gives the protein CASSFGGSYTDTQYF. The variable domain in full, completed from reference TRBV7-9 and TRBJ2-3, reads DTGVSQNPRHKITKRGQNVTFRCDPISEHNRLYWYRQTLGQGPEFLTYFQNEAQLEKSRLLSDRFSAERPKGSFSTLEIQRTEQGDSAMYLCASSFGGSYTDTQYFGPGTRLTVL.

The CDR3 DNA reads TGTGCCAGTAGTCTTGGGGCGGAGGGGAACTATGGCTACACCTTC. Translated, it gives CASSLGAEGNYGYTF. The rearrangement links TRBV19 to TRBJ1-2, with D possibly matching TRBD1 (5 bases). This CDR3 comprises 15 residues. CDR1 LNHDA and CDR2 SQIVND come from the germline V gene (reference sequence). V was pared by 5 bases and J by 2 bases, with 15 bases between. Variable domain in full (rest from reference TRBV19 and TRBJ1-2): DGGITQSPKYLFRKEGQNVTLSCEQNLNHDAMYWYRQDPGQGLRLIYYSQIVNDFQKGDIAEGYSVSREKKESFPLTVTSAQKNPTAFYLCASSLGAEGNYGYTFGSGTRLTVV.

There are a few counts of this clone. This CDR3 is CSVSRGSSGNTIYF. As DNA, the CDR3 is TGCAGCGTTAGCCGGGGGTCCTCTGGAAACACCATATATTTT. The V call is TRBV29-1, the J call TRBJ1-3, with D tentatively TRBD1 (5 bases). Germline V gives CDR1 SQVTM, CDR2 ANQGSEA. CDR3 size: 14 residues. Trimming took off 5 bases at V and 0 bases at J, with 11 bases between the two ends.

The chain combines TRBV18 with TRBJ1-2, with no clear D. V shed 3 bases and J shed 6 bases, with 20 bases lying between them. CDR3 size: 16 residues. Germline V lookup: CDR1 KGHSH, CDR2 LQKENI. The CDR3 nucleotides are TGTGCCAGCTCACCTTTCCCCGGACTCGACCCCAATGGCTACACCTTC. Encoded protein: CASSPFPGLDPNGYTF.

In this sample, this clone turned up once. The chain joins TRBV7-2 to TRBJ2-2; TRBD2 matches at 11 bases. J gave up 7 bases and V 5 bases, and 3 bases lay outside the gene matches. Germline V gene data show CDR1 as SGHTA and CDR2 as FQGNSA. The CDR3 runs to 14 residues. In DNA form, the CDR3 reads TGTGCCAGCAGCCGACTAGCGGGGCTCGGGGAGCTGTTTTTT. Its translation: CASSRLAGLGELFF.

This clone has just one count. This chain uses TRBV19 with TRBJ2-2; the match to TRBD2 covers 7 bases. The length of the CDR3 is 13 residues. Trimming took 1 base from V and 8 from J; bases not matched to a gene: 1. The germline gives CDR1 LNHDA, CDR2 SQIVND (reference sequence). For the CDR3, the DNA is TGTGCCAGTAGTATAGCGGGAGGAGGGGAGCTGTTTTTT. It specifies CASSIAGGGELFF.

The V call is TRBV11-2, the J call TRBJ2-3; possibly TRBD2 for D (6 bases). Germline values: CDR1 SGHAT, CDR2 FQNNGV. The germline V and J ends were trimmed by 5 bases and 1 base, with 16 bases remaining between them. The CDR3 runs 16 residues. CDR3 nucleotides: TGTGCCAGCAGCCCCGGTGGGCGGGGAGGCACAGATACGCAGTATTTT. As protein: CASSPGGRGGTDTQYF.

This clone occurred once. Here the CDR3 reads CASSIVRNTIYF. CDR3 nucleotide sequence: TGTGCCAGTAGTATCGTGAGAAACACCATATATTTT. The chain uses TRBV19 and TRBJ1-3; D is unclear. The CDR3 has 12 amino acids. Per germline, CDR1 LNHDA and CDR2 SQIVND (reference sequence). V was clipped by 3 bases and J by 5 bases, with 5 bases between them.

This clone was detected once. The chain couples TRBV11-2 to TRBJ1-4; the D gene is possibly TRBD1 (6 bases). This CDR3 comprises 18 residues. Deletions cut 5 bases from V and 3 bases from J, with 22 bases between. Germline CDR1 SGHAT, CDR2 FQNNGV. CDR3 residues: CASSPSMGGGSSNEKLFF. The CDR3 nucleotides read TGTGCCAGCAGCCCGTCGATGGGAGGGGGGAGCTCTAATGAAAAACTGTTTTTT.

CDR3 sequence: CASPSLEGAAGELFF. The CDR3 nucleotides are TGTGCCTCGCCGTCCCTGGAAGGGGCGGCCGGGGAGCTGTTTTTT. The chain recombines TRBV30 with TRBJ2-2; D might be TRBD1 (5 bases). The germline V and J ends were trimmed by 7 bases and 6 bases, with 21 bases remaining between them. This CDR3 contains 15 residues. From germline, CDR1 is GTSNPN and CDR2 SVGIG (reference sequence).

This chain connects TRBV11-2 to TRBJ1-1; D uncertain. Looked up from germline, CDR1 is SGHAT and CDR2 is FQNNGV. The CDR3 totals 12 residues. V was clipped by 5 bases and J by 6 bases, with 10 bases between them. CDR3 in amino acids: CASSLESSEAFF. The DNA of the CDR3 is TGTGCCAGCAGCCTTGAGAGCTCTGAAGCTTTCTTT.

V and J are TRBV11-2 and TRBJ1-2; a possible D gene is TRBD1 (6 bases). The V and J ends lost 2 bases and 4 bases respectively, with 8 bases between them. This CDR3 comprises 13 residues. Germline lookup yields CDR1 SGHAT and CDR2 FQNNGV. The CDR3 coding sequence is TGTGCCAGCAGCTTAAAAGGGGGCTATGGCTACACCTTC. Translation: CASSLKGGYGYTF.

V gene TRBV4-1 combines with J gene TRBJ1-1, with D tentatively TRBD1 (5 bases). Germline V gives CDR1 MGHRA, CDR2 YSYEKL. Trimming removed 7 bases from V and 1 base from J, with 16 bases in between. The length of the CDR3 is 15 residues. CDR3 in amino acids: CASKRGEGSNTEAFF. Written as DNA, the CDR3 is TGCGCCAGCAAACGGGGGGAAGGCTCGAACACTGAAGCTTTCTTT.

This clone occurred once. The V call is TRBV6-4, the J call TRBJ2-1, with TRBD2 matching 14 bases. This CDR3 has 14 residues. CDR1 and CDR2 (germline): MRHNA, SNTAGT. The CDR3 sequence is CGGLAGAIYNEQFF. CDR3 sequence (DNA): TGTGGGGGACTAGCGGGAGCCATCTACAATGAGCAGTTCTTC.

The genes are TRBV19 and TRBJ2-1; D is undetermined. From germline, CDR1 is LNHDA and CDR2 SQIVND (reference sequence). The V end lost 3 bases, the J end lost 9 bases, and 12 bases lay between the germline ends. This CDR3 comprises 13 residues. The CDR3 region has the DNA TGTGCCAGTAGTATCGGAGTAACAAGTGAGCAGTTCTTC. Amino acids: CASSIGVTSEQFF.

This rearrangement joins TRBV18 to TRBJ1-4; maybe TRBD1 (5 bases). V gave up 4 bases and J gave up 4 bases, with 10 bases separating them. The CDR3 extends over 14 amino acids. The V gene's germline CDR1 is KGHSH and CDR2 LQKENI. CDR3 protein: CASSRDRINEKLFF. The CDR3 region has the DNA TGTGCCAGCTCACGGGACCGAATTAATGAAAAACTGTTTTTT.

CDR3 in DNA: TGTGCCAGCAGCTTAAGGAATAGCGGGTGGAACACCGGGGAGCTGTTTTTT. Its protein product is CASSLRNSGWNTGELFF. This chain links TRBV7-3 with TRBJ2-2, with TRBD2 identical over 7 bases. The V gene's germline CDR1 is SGHTA and CDR2 FQGTGA. V lost 1 base, J lost 1 base, and 6 bases stayed unmatched. CDR3 length equals 17 residues.

The V and J genes are TRBV11-2 and TRBJ1-2, with D hard to call. Deletions cut 3 bases from V and 0 bases from J, with 5 bases between. Looked up from germline, CDR1 is SGHAT and CDR2 is FQNNGV. This CDR3 has 13 residues. The CDR3 sequence: CASSFESNYGYTF. The CDR3, as DNA: TGTGCCAGCAGCTTTGAGTCTAACTATGGCTACACCTTC.